This T cell receptor beta chain is from a study of T cell responses to AZD1222 COVID-19 vaccine. The CDR3 is made up of 13 amino acids. In germline, CDR1 is MDHEN, CDR2 SYDVKM. The V end lost 8 bases, the J end lost 2 bases, and 13 bases lay between the germline ends. This table comes from immunoSEQ multiplex PCR, and its TCRdb copy is limited to in-frame clones, with some not included. The table shows under 95,000 clones, with 90% occurring only once. In this sample, this clone turned up a few times. The sequence derives from an adult who received the AZD1222 COVID-19 vaccine. The input for sequencing was peripheral blood, taken 28 days after the second AZD1222 dose. V and J are TRBV28 and TRBJ2-7; perhaps TRBD1 as D (6 bases). The CDR3 loop reads CASGGDGPYEQYF. CDR3 sequence (DNA): TGTGCCAGCGGGGGCGATGGACCCTACGAGCAGTACTTC.